This record looks at one T cell receptor (beta chain) sequence and its context. This specimen belongs to a study of CD8 T cells in Susac syndrome. Reverse transcription of roughly 0.45 to 1 ug RNA was performed with random hexamers. TCRdb re-called the immunoSEQ multiplex PCR reads through MiXCR, storing one row per CDR3 protein. The repertoire holds about 100,000 distinct CDR3 sequences, with around 96% as singletons. The ends were cut back, 0 bases at V and 6 bases at J, with 9 bases in the middle. This CDR3 has 13 amino acids. Germline assignment: CDR1 LGHDT and CDR2 YNNKEL (reference sequence). The chain joins TRBV3-1 to TRBJ2-7; no reliable D call. Material for sequencing was CD8+ T cells from PBMCs. The TCR sequence derives from a human donor with Susac syndrome. DNA for the CDR3: TGTGCCAGCAGCCAAGAGGCATGGACCGAGCAGTACTTC. This gives the protein CASSQEAWTEQYF.